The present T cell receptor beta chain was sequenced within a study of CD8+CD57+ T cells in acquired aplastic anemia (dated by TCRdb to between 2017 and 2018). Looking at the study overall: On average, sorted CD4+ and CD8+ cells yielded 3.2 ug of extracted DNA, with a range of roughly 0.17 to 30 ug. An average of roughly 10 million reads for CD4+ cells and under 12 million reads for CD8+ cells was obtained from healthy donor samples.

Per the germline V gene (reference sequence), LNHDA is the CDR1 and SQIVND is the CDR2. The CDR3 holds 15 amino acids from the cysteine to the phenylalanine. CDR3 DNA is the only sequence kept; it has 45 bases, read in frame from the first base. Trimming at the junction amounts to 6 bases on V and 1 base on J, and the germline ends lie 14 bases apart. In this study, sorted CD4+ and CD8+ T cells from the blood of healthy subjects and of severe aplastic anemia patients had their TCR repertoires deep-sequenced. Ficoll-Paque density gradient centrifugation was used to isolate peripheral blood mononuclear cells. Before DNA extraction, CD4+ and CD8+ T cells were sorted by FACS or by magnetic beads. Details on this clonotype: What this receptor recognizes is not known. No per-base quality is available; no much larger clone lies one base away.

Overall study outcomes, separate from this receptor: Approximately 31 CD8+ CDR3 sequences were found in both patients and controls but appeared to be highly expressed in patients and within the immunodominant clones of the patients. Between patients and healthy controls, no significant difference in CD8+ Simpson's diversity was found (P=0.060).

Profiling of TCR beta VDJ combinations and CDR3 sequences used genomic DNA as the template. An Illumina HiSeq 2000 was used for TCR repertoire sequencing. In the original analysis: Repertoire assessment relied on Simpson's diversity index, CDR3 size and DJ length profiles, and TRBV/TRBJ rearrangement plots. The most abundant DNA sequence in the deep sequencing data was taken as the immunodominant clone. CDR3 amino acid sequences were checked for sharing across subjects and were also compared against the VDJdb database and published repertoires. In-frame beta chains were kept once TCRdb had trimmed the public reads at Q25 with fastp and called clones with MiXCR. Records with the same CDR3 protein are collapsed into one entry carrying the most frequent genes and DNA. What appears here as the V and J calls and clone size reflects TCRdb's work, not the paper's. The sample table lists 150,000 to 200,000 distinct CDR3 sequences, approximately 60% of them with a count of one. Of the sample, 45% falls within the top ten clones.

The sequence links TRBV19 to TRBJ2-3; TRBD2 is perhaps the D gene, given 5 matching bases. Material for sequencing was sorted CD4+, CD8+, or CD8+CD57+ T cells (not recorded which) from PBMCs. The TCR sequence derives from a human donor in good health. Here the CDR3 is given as CASRPLSSGTDTQYF. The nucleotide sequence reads TGTGCCAGTAGACCTTTGAGTAGCGGCACAGATACGCAGTATTTT.